This T cell receptor (beta chain) came from a study of early T cells in non-severe SARS-CoV-2 infection. The library protocol tagged individual cDNA molecules with unique molecular identifiers. TCRdb itself ran the 5' RACE reads through MiXCR, one entry per CDR3 protein. The sample shows more than 65,000 distinct CDR3 sequences, about an eighth of them seen only once. CDR3 length: 12 amino acids. Trimming pared 7 bases from V and 5 bases from J, leaving 12 bases between. Germline V gives CDR1 SGHRS, CDR2 YFSETQ. J is TRBJ2-5 and V is TRBV5-1; TRBD2 is a possible D gene (6 bases). The clonotype was recovered from an adult who was a healthcare worker with PCR-confirmed SARS-CoV-2 infection or an uninfected control (not recorded which). Sequencing used whole blood, obtained at baseline. The CDR3 protein is CASAGPGETQYF. DNA of the CDR3: TGCGCCAGCGCGGGGCCGGGGGAGACCCAGTACTTC.